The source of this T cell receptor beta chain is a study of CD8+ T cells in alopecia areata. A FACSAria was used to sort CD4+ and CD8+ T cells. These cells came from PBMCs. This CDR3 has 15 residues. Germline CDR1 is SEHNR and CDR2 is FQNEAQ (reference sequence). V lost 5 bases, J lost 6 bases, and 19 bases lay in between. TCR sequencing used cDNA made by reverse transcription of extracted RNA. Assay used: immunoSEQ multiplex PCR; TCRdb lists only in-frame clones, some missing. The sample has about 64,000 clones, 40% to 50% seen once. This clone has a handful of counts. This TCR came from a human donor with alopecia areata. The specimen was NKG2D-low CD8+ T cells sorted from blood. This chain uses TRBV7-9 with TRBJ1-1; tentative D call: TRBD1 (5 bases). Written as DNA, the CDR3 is TGTGCCAGCAGCCGCGCCCCCCTGGGGCTCCCTGAAGCTTTCTTT. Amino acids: CASSRAPLGLPEAFF.